These 13 T cell receptor beta chains originate from one sample sequenced in a study of T cell repertoires in cytomegalovirus infection. Their recognized antigens are unknown. One entry per CDR3 protein results from TCRdb running MiXCR on the reads. This table holds around 130,000 distinct CDR3 sequences, 20% to 30% found once. The sequencing input was PBMCs, sequenced either directly or after in vitro stimulation (not recorded which). The source is a human donor in good health (CMV status not recorded). Some clones in this sample may be carry-over from other donors' samples.

This clonotype has a handful of counts. The genes are TRBV19 and TRBJ2-3, with TRBD2 matching 7 bases. V lost 6 bases, J lost 0 bases, and 6 bases stayed unmatched. The germline gives CDR1 LNHDA, CDR2 SQIVND (reference sequence). The length of the CDR3 is 15 residues. CDR3 sequence reads: CASRTGLQSTDTQYF. CDR3 coding DNA: TGTGCCAGTAGGACGGGACTACAAAGCACAGATACGCAGTATTTT.

The V and J genes are TRBV7-6 and TRBJ2-1; 12 nucleotides match TRBD2. The CDR3 has 14 residues. CDR1 is SGHVS and CDR2 is FNYEAQ in the germline V gene. V lost 5 bases, J lost 9 bases, and 5 bases stayed unmatched. The CDR3 here is CASSVLAGGGEQFF. Here the CDR3 DNA reads TGTGCCAGCAGCGTACTAGCGGGAGGCGGTGAGCAGTTCTTC.

This clonotype appeared many times. The V and J genes are TRBV7-2 and TRBJ2-1; TRBD2 agrees at 11 bases. Losses at the gene ends were 5 bases for V and 7 bases for J; bases not matched to a gene: 10. The CDR3 consists of 16 residues. Looked up from germline, CDR1 is SGHTA and CDR2 is FQGNSA. The CDR3 spells CASSPRLAGGKNEQFF. The CDR3 nucleotides are TGTGCCAGCAGCCCCCGGCTAGCGGGAGGTAAGAATGAGCAGTTCTTC.

This chain joins TRBV18 and TRBJ2-5; 7 nucleotides line up with TRBD2. Germline V gene sequence: CDR1 KGHSH, CDR2 LQKENI. The trim removed 2 bases at V and 5 bases at J, leaving 8 bases unmatched. The length of the CDR3 is 15 residues. CDR3 loop: CASSPSTSESETQYF. CDR3 DNA sequence: TGTGCCAGCTCACCATCCACTAGCGAATCGGAGACCCAGTACTTC.

This clonotype occurred a few times. The CDR3 nucleotides read TGTGCCAGCAGACGGACTAGCGGAGACTACGAGCAGTACGTC. Encoded protein: CASRRTSGDYEQYV. The J gene is TRBJ2-7, the V gene TRBV6-2 or TRBV6-3; the match to TRBD2 covers 10 bases. The CDR3 covers 14 residues. The J segment lost 3 bases and the V segment lost 6 bases, leaving 5 bases of the junction unmatched. Germline lookup yields CDR1 MNHEY and CDR2 SVGEGT.

Turning to this clonotype: A much bigger clone sits one base away, suggesting this may be a read error. The chain uses TRBV7-2 and TRBJ2-3; 9 bases fit TRBD1. The ends lost 5 bases at V and 2 bases at J; junction bases unmatched: 8. In germline, CDR1 is SGHTA, CDR2 FQGNSA. The CDR3 has 16 amino acids. CDR3 bases: TGTGCCAGCAGCCAGGGCACAGGGGGCCTCACAGATACGCAGTATTTT. It translates to CASSQGTGGLTDTQYF.

V gene TRBV28 combines with J gene TRBJ2-7, with 12 bases that match TRBD1. This CDR3 has 14 residues. Germline assignment: CDR1 MDHEN and CDR2 SYDVKM. The V gene end was trimmed by 4 bases and the J gene end by 5 bases; junction bases not matched to a gene: 3. CDR3 protein: CASSSGQGAHEQYF. The CDR3 coding sequence is TGTGCCAGCAGTTCGGGACAGGGGGCTCACGAGCAGTACTTC.

This clonotype was observed a handful of times. CDR3 sequence (DNA): TGTGCCAGCAGTTTGAGGGGACTAGCATTTTCCTACAATGAGCAGTTCTTC. Its protein is CASSLRGLAFSYNEQFF. The V call is TRBV6-1, the J call TRBJ2-1, with TRBD2 identical over 9 bases. The V gene end was trimmed by 5 bases and the J gene end by 1 base; junction bases not matched to a gene: 9. This CDR3 comprises 17 residues. Germline V lookup: CDR1 MNHNS, CDR2 SASEGT.

This sequence joins TRBV7-6 and TRBJ1-3, with D perhaps TRBD1 (6 bases). The germline V gene has CDR1 SGHVS and CDR2 FNYEAQ. CDR3 length equals 14 residues. V shed 5 bases and J shed 7 bases, with 15 bases lying between them. For the CDR3, the DNA is TGTGCCAGCAGCCAAGAATGGGGGGCGAACACCATATATTTT. Amino acid sequence: CASSQEWGANTIYF.

The V gene is TRBV20-1, the J gene TRBJ1-5; D unclear. V dropped 4 bases and J dropped 1 base, with 8 bases sitting between them. This CDR3 spans 13 amino acids. Germline CDR1 and CDR2: DFQATT and SNEGSKA (reference sequence). The CDR3 sequence is CSAKMGSNQPQHF. The CDR3 DNA is TGCAGTGCTAAAATGGGAAGCAATCAGCCCCAGCATTTT.

This clonotype was recorded at least ten times. This chain connects TRBV7-2 to TRBJ1-6; D is unresolved. The ends were cut back, 3 bases at V and 10 bases at J, with 10 bases in the middle. The CDR3 has 13 residues. The germline CDR1 and CDR2 sequences are SGHTA and FQGNSA. Written as DNA, the CDR3 is TGTGCCAGCAGCTTCCTGAGTGGGTCACCCCTCCACTTT. Protein: CASSFLSGSPLHF.

Many counts were recorded for this clonotype. The chain employs TRBV10-2 and TRBJ2-1, with TRBD2 matching over 12 bases. From germline, CDR1 is WSHSY and CDR2 SAAADI. Unmatched junction bases numbered 10, after V lost 10 bases and J lost 6 bases. This CDR3 has 15 amino acids. For the CDR3, the DNA is TGCGCCACGCAGGAGACTAGCGGGAGTTTCAATGAGCAGTTCTTC. It specifies CATQETSGSFNEQFF.

This clonotype has more than one count but fewer than ten. The chain combines TRBV7-6 with TRBJ2-7; 10 bases fit TRBD1. The germline CDR1 and CDR2 sequences are SGHVS and FNYEAQ. V dropped 1 base and J dropped 4; count of bases not matched to a gene: 4. CDR3 size: 15 residues. CDR3 loop: CASSLGQGARYEQYF. The CDR3 DNA sequence: TGTGCCAGCAGCTTAGGACAGGGGGCGAGGTACGAGCAGTACTTC.